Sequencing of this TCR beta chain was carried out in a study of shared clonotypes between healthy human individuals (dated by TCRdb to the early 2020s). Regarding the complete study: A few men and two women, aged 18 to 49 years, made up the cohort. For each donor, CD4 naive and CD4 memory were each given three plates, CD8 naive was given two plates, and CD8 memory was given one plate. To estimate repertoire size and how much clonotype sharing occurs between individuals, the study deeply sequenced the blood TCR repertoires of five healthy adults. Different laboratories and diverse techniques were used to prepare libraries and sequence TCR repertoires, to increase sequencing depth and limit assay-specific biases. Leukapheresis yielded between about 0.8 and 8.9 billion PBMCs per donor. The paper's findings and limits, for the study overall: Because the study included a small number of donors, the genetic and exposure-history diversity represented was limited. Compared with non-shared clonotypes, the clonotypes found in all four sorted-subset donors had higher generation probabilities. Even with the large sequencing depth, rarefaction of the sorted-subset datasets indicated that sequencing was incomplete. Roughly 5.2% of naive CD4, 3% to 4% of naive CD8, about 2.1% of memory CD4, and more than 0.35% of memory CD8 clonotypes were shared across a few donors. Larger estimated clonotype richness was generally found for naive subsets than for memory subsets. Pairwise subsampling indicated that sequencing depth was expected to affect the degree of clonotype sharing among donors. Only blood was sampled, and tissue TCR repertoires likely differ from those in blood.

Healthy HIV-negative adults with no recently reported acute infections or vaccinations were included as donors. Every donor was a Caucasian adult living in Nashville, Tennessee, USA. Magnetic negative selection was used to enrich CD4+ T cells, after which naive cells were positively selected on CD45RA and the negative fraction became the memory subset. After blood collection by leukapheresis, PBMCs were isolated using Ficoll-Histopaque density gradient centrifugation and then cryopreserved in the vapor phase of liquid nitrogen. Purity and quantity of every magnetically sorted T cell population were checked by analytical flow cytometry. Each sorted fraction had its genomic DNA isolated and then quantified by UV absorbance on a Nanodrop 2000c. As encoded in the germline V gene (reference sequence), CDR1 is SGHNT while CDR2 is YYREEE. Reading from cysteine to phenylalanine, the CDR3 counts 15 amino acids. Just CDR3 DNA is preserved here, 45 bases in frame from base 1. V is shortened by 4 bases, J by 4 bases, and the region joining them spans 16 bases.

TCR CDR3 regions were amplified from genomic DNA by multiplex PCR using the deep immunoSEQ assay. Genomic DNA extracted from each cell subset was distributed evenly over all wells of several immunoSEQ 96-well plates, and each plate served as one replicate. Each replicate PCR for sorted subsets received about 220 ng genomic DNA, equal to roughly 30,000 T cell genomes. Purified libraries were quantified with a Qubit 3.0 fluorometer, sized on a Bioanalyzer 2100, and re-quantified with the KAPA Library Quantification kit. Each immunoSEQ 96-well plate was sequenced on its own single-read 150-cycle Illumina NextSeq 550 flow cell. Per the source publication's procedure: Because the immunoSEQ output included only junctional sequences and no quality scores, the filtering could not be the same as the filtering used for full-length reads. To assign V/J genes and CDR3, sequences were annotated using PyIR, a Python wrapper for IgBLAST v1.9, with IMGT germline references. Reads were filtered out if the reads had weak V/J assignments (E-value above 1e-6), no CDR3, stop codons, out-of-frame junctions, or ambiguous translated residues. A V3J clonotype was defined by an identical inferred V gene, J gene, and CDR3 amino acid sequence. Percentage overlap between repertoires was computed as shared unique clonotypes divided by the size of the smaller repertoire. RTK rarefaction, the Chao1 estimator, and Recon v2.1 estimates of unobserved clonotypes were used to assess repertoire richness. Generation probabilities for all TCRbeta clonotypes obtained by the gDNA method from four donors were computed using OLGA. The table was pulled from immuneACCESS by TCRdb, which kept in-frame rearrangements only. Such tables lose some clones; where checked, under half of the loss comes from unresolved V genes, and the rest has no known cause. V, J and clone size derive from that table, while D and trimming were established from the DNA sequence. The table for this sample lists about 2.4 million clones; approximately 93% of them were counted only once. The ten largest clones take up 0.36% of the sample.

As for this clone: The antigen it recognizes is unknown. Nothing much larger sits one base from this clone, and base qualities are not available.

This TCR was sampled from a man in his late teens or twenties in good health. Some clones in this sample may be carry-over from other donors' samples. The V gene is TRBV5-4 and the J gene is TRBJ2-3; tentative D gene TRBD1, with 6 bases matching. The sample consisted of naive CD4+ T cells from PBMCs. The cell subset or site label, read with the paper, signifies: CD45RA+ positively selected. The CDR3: CASSPQLQGPDTQYF. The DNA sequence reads TGTGCCAGCAGCCCTCAGCTCCAGGGGCCAGATACGCAGTATTTT.